Here is one T cell receptor beta chain with its context. Given a much more abundant clone one base away, this may be a read error. The missing conserved phenylalanine or tryptophan at the end of this CDR3 makes a read error likely. These data are taken from a study of T cells in Graves' hyperthyroidism and ophthalmopathy. The CDR3 regions of TCR beta were amplified from RNA transcripts. Carried out on the TCR CDR3, a first-round RT-PCR used the HTBI primer set. TCRdb passed the multiplex PCR reads through MiXCR, listing each CDR3 protein once. The repertoire includes a few hundred thousand distinct CDR3 sequences, around 16% of them detected once, and 25% to 30% sits in the top ten. The CDR3 covers 12 residues. Germline V CDR1 and CDR2: SGHDN, FVKESK. The V and J ends lost 3 bases and 7 bases respectively, with 9 bases between them.

This TCR was recovered from a woman aged 18-29 years with Graves' hyperthyroidism that later progressed to Graves' ophthalmopathy. Sequenced: blood. This chain joins TRBV14 and TRBJ1-1; possibly TRBD1 for D (6 bases). Here the CDR3 DNA reads TGTGCCAGCAGCCAGGGGACAATTGAAGCTTTCCTT. Translated, it gives CASSQGTIEAFL.